This is a list of T cell receptor beta chains from one sample in a study of liver allograft versus peripheral blood T cells. A single record per CDR3 protein comes from TCRdb applying MiXCR to the reads. The sample holds fewer than 15,000 distinct CDR3 sequences, around 20% seen once. These receptors were obtained from a human patient who had a liver transplant. Some T cells may be provided by the graft donor. Each CDR3 is given with its conserved first and last residue. A D gene is named only where the DNA matches it firmly. The size field is filled for only some rows; it gives once, few, many or a size class.

TRBJ2-5 | . | . | 15 | TRBV5-6 | CASSLAGNPQETQYF | TGTGCCAGCAGCTTGGCGGGGAATCCTCAAGAGACCCAGTACTTC
TRBJ1-5 | medium-sized | . | 14 | TRBV19 | CASTRGGLNRPQHF | TGTGCCAGTACCCGGGGGGGGCTAAATCGGCCCCAGCATTTT
TRBJ1-1 | medium-sized | TRBD1 | 16 | TRBV7-2 | CASSSAPGTGHTEAFF | TGTGCCAGCAGCTCAGCCCCCGGGACAGGGCACACTGAAGCTTTCTTT
TRBJ2-2 | medium-sized | TRBD2 | 15 | TRBV7-2 | CASSRGLAGAGELFF | TGTGCCAGCAGCCGCGGACTAGCGGGAGCCGGGGAGCTGTTTTTT
TRBJ2-3 | many | TRBD2 | 14 | TRBV7-2 | CASSLAGVSDTQYF | TGTGCCAGCAGCCTAGCGGGGGTTTCGGATACGCAGTATTTT
TRBJ2-7 | few | . | 14 | TRBV28 | CAQGGDQVSYEQYF | TGTGCCCAGGGGGGGGACCAGGTCTCCTACGAGCAGTACTTC
TRBJ1-2 | many | TRBD1 | 14 | TRBV7-9 | CASSFRDRVHGYTF | TGTGCCAGCAGTTTCCGGGACAGGGTCCATGGCTACACCTTC
TRBJ2-3 | few | . | 16 | TRBV20-1 | CSARGGGGSSTDTQYF | TGCAGTGCTAGAGGGGGAGGCGGGTCTAGCACAGATACGCAGTATTTT
TRBJ2-3 | few | TRBD2 | 13 | TRBV20-1 | CSAEAGGTDTQYF | TGCAGTGCTGAGGCGGGGGGCACAGATACGCAGTATTTT
TRBJ2-1 | many | . | 12 | TRBV7-9 | CASSFRGNEQFF | TGTGCCAGCAGCTTTAGGGGGAATGAGCAGTTCTTC
TRBJ2-7 | medium-sized | TRBD2 | 14 | TRBV24-1 | CATSAGGLSVEQYF | TGTGCCACCAGTGCGGGAGGGCTTAGCGTCGAGCAGTACTTC
TRBJ2-7 | few | . | 14 | TRBV24-1 | CATSGPGGAREQYF | TGTGCCACCAGTGGCCCAGGGGGGGCCCGAGAGCAGTACTTC
TRBJ2-2 | . | TRBD2 | 14 | TRBV20-1 | CSASDSGSTGELFF | TGCAGTGCTAGCGACAGCGGGAGTACCGGGGAGCTGTTTTTT
TRBJ1-4 | . | . | 13 | TRBV12-3/TRBV12-4 | CASSLGQREKLFF | TGTGCCAGCAGTTTAGGTCAGCGCGAAAAACTGTTTTTT
TRBJ2-5 | . | . | 16 | TRBV19 | CASSRGRAVGQETQYF | TGTGCCAGTAGTAGGGGACGGGCAGTGGGCCAAGAGACCCAGTACTTC
TRBJ1-5 | few | . | 15 | TRBV5-5 | CASSSFSTSNQPQHF | TGTGCCAGCAGCTCATTTTCTACTAGCAATCAGCCCCAGCATTTT
TRBJ2-3 | . | TRBD2 | 17 | TRBV28 | CASSPGTSGGSTDTQYF | TGTGCCAGCAGTCCGGGGACTAGCGGGGGGAGCACAGATACGCAGTATTTT
TRBJ2-1 | few | TRBD1 | 14 | TRBV5-4 | CASSSGTEYNEQFF | TGTGCCAGCAGCTCCGGGACAGAATACAATGAGCAGTTCTTC
TRBJ1-2 | medium-sized | . | 13 | TRBV29-1 | CSVVRGSDYGYTF | TGCAGCGTTGTTCGGGGATCGGACTATGGCTACACCTTC
TRBJ1-2 | few | . | 14 | TRBV7-3 | CASSLQGSDYGYTF | TGTGCCAGCAGCTTACAGGGGTCGGACTATGGCTACACCTTC
TRBJ1-2 | medium-sized | TRBD1 | 15 | TRBV24-1 | CATSDWDRGGGGYTF | TGTGCCACCAGTGATTGGGACAGGGGTGGCGGTGGCTACACCTTC
TRBJ1-6 | medium-sized | . | 15 | TRBV6-2/TRBV6-3 | CASSSTGRNNSPLHF | TGTGCCAGCAGTTCAACGGGACGGAATAATTCACCCCTCCACTTT
TRBJ2-5 | . | . | 14 | TRBV7-9 | CASSLAREEETQYF | TGTGCCAGCAGCTTAGCCAGGGAGGAAGAGACCCAGTACTTC
TRBJ2-6 | few | . | 16 | TRBV12-3/TRBV12-4 | CASSGGRHSGANVLTF | TGTGCCAGCAGTGGAGGACGGCACTCTGGGGCCAACGTCCTGACTTTC
TRBJ2-1 | few | TRBD2 | 15 | TRBV5-6 | CASSKSGNSYNEQFF | TGTGCCAGCAGCAAAAGCGGGAACTCCTACAATGAGCAGTTCTTC
TRBJ1-1 | few | . | 14 | TRBV19 | CASSIVPGGTEAFF | TGTGCCAGTAGTATAGTTCCTGGTGGGACTGAAGCTTTCTTT
TRBJ2-2 | few | TRBD2 | 18 | TRBV5-5 | CASSLGLAGGANTGELFF | TGTGCCAGCAGCTTGGGATTAGCGGGGGGCGCGAACACCGGGGAGCTGTTTTTT
TRBJ2-5 | few | . | 15 | TRBV5-4 | CASTIGGGGQETQYF | TGTGCCAGCACCATAGGGGGCGGGGGCCAAGAGACCCAGTACTTC
TRBJ2-2 | many | . | 15 | TRBV20-1 | CSAGTGRGVTGELFF | TGCAGTGCTGGGACCGGGAGAGGGGTCACCGGGGAGCTGTTTTTT
TRBJ2-7 | medium-sized | TRBD2 | 16 | TRBV24-1 | CATSDLSSGGLYEQYF | TGTGCCACCAGTGATTTGAGTAGCGGGGGGCTGTACGAGCAGTACTTC
TRBJ2-5 | many | . | 12 | TRBV24-1 | CATSDLQETQYF | TGTGCCACCAGTGATTTGCAAGAGACCCAGTACTTC
TRBJ1-3 | medium-sized | . | 13 | TRBV6-2/TRBV6-3 | CASSYATSNTIYF | TGTGCCAGCAGTTACGCCACGTCAAACACCATATATTTT
TRBJ2-5 | . | TRBD2 | 16 | TRBV24-1 | CATSDPSGGPEETQYF | TGTGCCACCAGTGATCCTAGCGGGGGCCCCGAAGAGACCCAGTACTTC
TRBJ2-1 | few | . | 16 | TRBV7-9 | CASSARTEPIYNEQFF | TGTGCCAGCAGCGCCCGGACTGAGCCCATATACAATGAGCAGTTCTTC
TRBJ2-1 | medium-sized | . | 13 | TRBV18 | CASSPNQNDEQFF | TGTGCCAGCTCACCTAATCAAAATGATGAGCAGTTCTTC
TRBJ2-4 | many | . | 16 | TRBV19 | CASSIGSGVAKNIQYF | TGTGCCAGTAGTATAGGGTCAGGGGTAGCCAAAAACATTCAGTACTTC
TRBJ2-3 | few | TRBD2 | 19 | TRBV7-3 | CASSLGRTRSFNMTDTQYF | TGTGCCAGCAGCCTCGGACGGACTAGATCTTTTAATATGACAGATACGCAGTATTTT
TRBJ2-7 | . | TRBD1 | 12 | TRBV20-1 | CSAKGTGYEQYF | TGCAGTGCCAAAGGGACAGGCTACGAGCAGTACTTC
TRBJ1-2 | medium-sized | . | 18 | TRBV6-5 | CASSYSSEGHRTFYGYTF | TGTGCCAGCAGTTACTCGAGTGAGGGGCACCGCACCTTCTATGGCTACACCTTC
TRBJ1-3 | . | . | 14 | TRBV30 | CAWSLLGVGNTIYF | TGTGCCTGGAGCCTACTCGGGGTTGGAAACACCATATATTTT
TRBJ1-2 | few | . | 11 | TRBV12-3/TRBV12-4 | CASSSGYGYTF | TGTGCCAGCAGTTCAGGGTACGGCTACACCTTC
TRBJ2-7 | many | TRBD1 | 15 | TRBV5-5 | CASSLGPQGMYEQYF | TGTGCCAGCAGCTTGGGCCCACAGGGGATGTACGAGCAGTACTTC
TRBJ2-7 | . | . | 13 | TRBV7-9 | CASSNLLGYEQYF | TGTGCCAGCAGCAATCTACTCGGTTACGAGCAGTACTTC
TRBJ2-2 | many | TRBD1 | 16 | TRBV7-2 | CASSLGFGDSDGELFF | TGTGCCAGCAGCTTAGGGTTCGGGGACAGCGACGGGGAGCTGTTTTTT
TRBJ1-1 | . | . | 14 | TRBV20-1 | CSARDPRSNTEAFF | TGCAGTGCTAGAGATCCCAGGTCGAACACTGAAGCTTTCTTT
TRBJ2-1 | few | . | 15 | TRBV15 | CATSRARSGDNEQFF | TGTGCCACCAGCAGAGCCCGGTCGGGGGACAATGAGCAGTTCTTC
TRBJ2-7 | . | TRBD1 | 13 | TRBV15 | CATRRQGDYEQYF | TGTGCCACCAGGCGACAGGGAGACTACGAGCAGTACTTC